This T cell receptor (beta chain) came from a study of cytomegalovirus exposure and HLA in healthy donors. Study-wide findings and caveats: In a later analysis, TCR beta V- and J-gene trimming was associated with a missense DCLRE1C variant.

Amplification used 60 Vbeta primers and 13 Jbeta primers. This table comes from immunoSEQ multiplex PCR, and its TCRdb copy is limited to in-frame clones, with some not included. The table has under 150,000 clones, 75% to 90% seen once. Healthy bone marrow donors formed the donor group. This CDR3 is 15 amino acids long. V gave up 1 base and J gave up 5 bases; unmatched junction bases: 3. CDR1 is MGHRA and CDR2 is YSYEKL in the germline V gene. About this clone: No antigen is known for it.

The origin of this receptor is a woman between 50 and 59 years old in good health and CMV-seropositive. The J gene is TRBJ2-7, the V gene TRBV4-1; 12 nucleotides agree with TRBD2. Sequencing used PBMCs. CDR3 sequence: CASSQVLAGGHEQYF. The CDR3 DNA follows: TGCGCCAGCAGCCAAGTACTAGCGGGAGGTCACGAGCAGTACTTC.